What follows are 10 T cell receptor beta chains derived from one specimen sequenced in a study of CD8+ T cells in alopecia areata. Treatment in this sample: oral pan-JAK inhibitor, 5-10 mg twice daily. RNA extraction and reverse transcription yielded cDNA as sequencing template. Sequencing was performed with immunoSEQ multiplex PCR; in TCRdb, only in-frame clones are kept and a portion is missing. The sample lists 170,000 or so clones; 50% to 65% were seen once. The sequencing used CD8+ T cells sorted from blood, collected at week 24, from a patient treated with tofacitinib. The source is a human donor with alopecia areata.

This chain uses TRBV7-9 with TRBJ2-7; perhaps TRBD2 as D (6 bases). Germline lookup yields CDR1 SEHNR and CDR2 FQNEAQ (reference sequence). The CDR3 sequence is 13 residues long. Trimming left V 0 bases short and J 7 bases short, with 10 bases between. The CDR3 sequence is CASSLAPGREQYF. The CDR3 DNA follows: TGTGCCAGCAGCTTAGCGCCGGGGAGGGAGCAGTACTTC.

The chain recombines TRBV6-5 with TRBJ1-2; TRBD1 matches 9 bases. The trim removed 0 bases at V and 2 bases at J, leaving 4 bases unmatched. CDR1 and CDR2 from the germline V gene are MNHEY and SVGAGI. This CDR3 is 16 amino acids long. CDR3 nucleotides: TGTGCCAGCAGTTACTCGAAGGGGACAGGGAACTATGGCTACACCTTC. Its translation: CASSYSKGTGNYGYTF.

Comments on this clone: Additional DNA sequences in this sample encode the identical CDR3. The V gene is TRBV18, the J gene TRBJ2-7; 8 bases match TRBD1. The CDR3 has 14 residues. The J segment lost 1 base and the V segment lost 1 base, leaving 0 bases of the junction unmatched. Germline CDR1 reads KGHSH; CDR2 reads LQKENI. CDR3 coding DNA: TGTGCCAGCTCACCACGGGACAGGTCCTACGAGCAGTACTTC. This sequence encodes CASSPRDRSYEQYF.

In regard to this clone: Other nucleotide sequences in the sample specify the same CDR3. V and J are TRBV4-3 and TRBJ2-1, with D possibly being TRBD1 (6 bases). The V end lost 4 bases, the J end lost 7 bases, and 17 bases lay between the germline ends. Germline CDR1 reads LGHNA; CDR2 reads YSLEER. The CDR3 contains 15 residues. The CDR3 protein is CASSPSGYRGNEQFF. CDR3 nucleotides: TGCGCCAGCAGCCCATCAGGCTATAGGGGGAATGAGCAGTTCTTC.

This clone has just one count. The chain combines TRBV27 with TRBJ2-3; 9 positions match TRBD2. Germline assignment: CDR1 MNHEY and CDR2 SMNVEV (reference sequence). The CDR3 is 13 amino acids. The junction had 11 bases not matched to a gene; V was cut back by 6 bases and J by 13 bases. CDR3 nucleotide sequence: TGTGCCAGCAGCCCCCACTTAGCGGGGGTTAAGTATTTT. Protein: CASSPHLAGVKYF.

The chain is built from TRBV15 and TRBJ2-1; 8 bases are a match to TRBD2. Germline V gives CDR1 LNHNV, CDR2 YYDKDF (reference sequence). V trimming: 6 bases; J trimming: 12 bases; junction bases outside the gene matches: 13. The CDR3 runs 14 residues. The CDR3 nucleotides read TGTGCCACCAGGGCCACAGGGCGGGGGGTTGCGCAGTTCTTC. Amino acids: CATRATGRGVAQFF.

This clone was observed once. The CDR3 DNA is TGTGCCAGCAGCTCGACGGGGAATTACCAAGAGACCCAGTACTTC. This codes for CASSSTGNYQETQYF. V is TRBV7-6 and J is TRBJ2-5; D possibly corresponds to TRBD2 (5 bases). This CDR3 contains 15 residues. Trimming took 4 bases from V and 0 from J, leaving 12 bases between them. The germline gives CDR1 SGHVS, CDR2 FNYEAQ.

This chain connects TRBV2 to TRBJ2-1; 13 bases fit TRBD2. CDR3 length: 15 amino acids. CDR1 is SNHLY and CDR2 is FYNNEI in the germline V gene. J gave up 8 bases and V 5 bases, and 6 bases lay outside the gene matches. For the CDR3, the DNA is TGTGCCAGCAGTCCAACTAGCGGGGGGGCACATGAGCAGTTCTTC. Translated, it gives CASSPTSGGAHEQFF.

This clone was detected ten times or more. Its ends do not fully match the called genes, so a read error is possible. Other DNA sequences of this sample code for an identical CDR3. The J gene is TRBJ2-6, the V gene TRBV7-2, with D possibly being TRBD2 (5 bases). The CDR3 contains 16 residues. Germline CDR1 reads SGHTA; CDR2 reads FQGNSA. The CDR3 DNA sequence: TGCGCCAGCAGCCAAGATGGGAGCTCTGGGGCCAACGTCCTGACTTTC. Translated: CASSQDGSSGANVLTF. Full variable domain (missing parts from reference TRBV7-2 and TRBJ2-6): GAGVSQSPSNKVTEKGKDVELRCDPISGHTALYWYRQSLGQGLEFLIYFQGNSAPDKSGLPSDRFSAERTGGSVSTLTIQRTQQEDSAVYLCASSQDGSSGANVLTFGAGSRLTVL.

V is TRBV7-9 and J is TRBJ1-1; the D is unclear. Germline CDR1 and CDR2: SEHNR and FQNEAQ (reference sequence). This CDR3 spans 11 amino acids. V gave up 6 bases and J gave up 5 bases, with 7 bases separating them. The CDR3 protein is CASSIGTEAFF. CDR3 coding DNA: TGTGCCAGCAGTATCGGTACTGAAGCTTTCTTT.